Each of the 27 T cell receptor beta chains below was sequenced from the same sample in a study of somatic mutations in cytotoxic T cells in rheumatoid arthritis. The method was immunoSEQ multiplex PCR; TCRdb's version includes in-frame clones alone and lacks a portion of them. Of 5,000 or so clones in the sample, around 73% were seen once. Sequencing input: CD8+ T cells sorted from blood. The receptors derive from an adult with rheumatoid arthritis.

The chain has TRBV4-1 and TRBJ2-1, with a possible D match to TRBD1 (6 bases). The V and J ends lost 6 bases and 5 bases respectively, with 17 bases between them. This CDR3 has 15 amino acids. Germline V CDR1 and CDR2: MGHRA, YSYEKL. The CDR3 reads CASRGELSGDNEQFF. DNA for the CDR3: TGCGCCAGCAGGGGCGAACTCTCAGGGGACAATGAGCAGTTCTTC.

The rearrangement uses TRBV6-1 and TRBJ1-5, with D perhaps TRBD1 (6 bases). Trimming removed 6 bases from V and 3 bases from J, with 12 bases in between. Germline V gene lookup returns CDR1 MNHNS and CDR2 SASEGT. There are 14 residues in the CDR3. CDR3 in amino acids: CASRGTGPNQPQHF. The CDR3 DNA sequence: TGTGCCAGCAGGGGTACAGGGCCCAATCAGCCCCAGCATTTT.

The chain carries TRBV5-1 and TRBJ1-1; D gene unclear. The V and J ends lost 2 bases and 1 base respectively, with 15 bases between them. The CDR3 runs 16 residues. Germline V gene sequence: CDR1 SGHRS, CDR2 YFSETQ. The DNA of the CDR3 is TGCGCCAGCAGCTTTGGACGGGCGGTGCAGAACACTGAAGCTTTCTTT. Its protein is CASSFGRAVQNTEAFF.

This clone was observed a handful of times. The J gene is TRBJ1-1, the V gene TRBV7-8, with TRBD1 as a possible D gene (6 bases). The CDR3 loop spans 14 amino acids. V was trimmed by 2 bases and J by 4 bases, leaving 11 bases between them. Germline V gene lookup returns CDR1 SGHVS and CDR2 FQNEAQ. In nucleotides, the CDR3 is TGTGCCAGCAGCTTAACAGGGCGGGGCACTGAAGCTTTCTTT. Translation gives CASSLTGRGTEAFF.

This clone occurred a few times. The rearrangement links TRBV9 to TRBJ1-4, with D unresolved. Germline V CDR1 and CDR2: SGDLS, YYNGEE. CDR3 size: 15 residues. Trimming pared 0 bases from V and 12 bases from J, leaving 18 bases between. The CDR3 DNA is TGTGCCAGCAGCGTAGGGCTGCGTGTAATCGAGGAACTGTTTTTT. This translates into CASSVGLRVIEELFF. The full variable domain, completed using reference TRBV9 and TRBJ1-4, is DSGVTQTPKHLITATGQRVTLRCSPRSGDLSVYWYQQSLDQGLQFLIQYYNGEERAKGNILERFSAQQFPDLHSELNLSSLELGDSALYFCASSVGLRVIEELFFGSGTQLSVL.

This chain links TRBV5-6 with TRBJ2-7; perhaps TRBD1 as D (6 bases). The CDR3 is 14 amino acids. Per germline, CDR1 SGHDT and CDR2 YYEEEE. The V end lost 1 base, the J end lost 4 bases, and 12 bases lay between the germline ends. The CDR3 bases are TGTGCCAGCAGCTTGTTTGGGACACCATACGAGCAGTACTTC. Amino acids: CASSLFGTPYEQYF.

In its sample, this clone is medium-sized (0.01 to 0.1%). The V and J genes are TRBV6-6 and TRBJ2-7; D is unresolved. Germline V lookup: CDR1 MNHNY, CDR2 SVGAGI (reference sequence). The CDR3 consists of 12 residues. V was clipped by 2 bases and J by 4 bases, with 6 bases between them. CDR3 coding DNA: TGTGCCAGCAGTTACGGGCCTTACGAGCAGTACTTC. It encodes CASSYGPYEQYF.

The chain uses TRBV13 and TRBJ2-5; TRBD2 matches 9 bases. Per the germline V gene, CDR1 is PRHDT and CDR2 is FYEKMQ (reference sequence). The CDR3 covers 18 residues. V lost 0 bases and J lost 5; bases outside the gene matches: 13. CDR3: CASSLGPSSGDEGETQYF. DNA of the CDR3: TGTGCCAGCAGCTTAGGCCCATCTAGCGGGGATGAGGGGGAGACCCAGTACTTC.

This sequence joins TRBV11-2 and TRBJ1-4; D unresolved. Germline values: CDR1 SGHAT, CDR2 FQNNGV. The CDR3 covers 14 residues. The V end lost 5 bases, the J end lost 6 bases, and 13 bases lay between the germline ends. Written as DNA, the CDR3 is TGTGCCAGCAGCCCCGCGATTGGAGATGAAAAACTGTTTTTT. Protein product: CASSPAIGDEKLFF. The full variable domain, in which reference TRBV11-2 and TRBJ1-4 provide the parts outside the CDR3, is EAGVAQSPRYKIIEKRQSVAFWCNPISGHATLYWYQQILGQGPKLLIQFQNNGVVDDSQLPKDRFSAERLKGVDSTLKIQPAKLEDSAVYLCASSPAIGDEKLFFGSGTQLSVL.

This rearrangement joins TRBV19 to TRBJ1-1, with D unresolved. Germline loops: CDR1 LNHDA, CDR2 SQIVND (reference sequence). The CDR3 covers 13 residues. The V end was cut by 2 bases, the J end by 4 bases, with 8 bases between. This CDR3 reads CASSIQRSTEAFF. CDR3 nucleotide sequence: TGTGCCAGTAGTATACAAAGAAGCACTGAAGCTTTCTTT.

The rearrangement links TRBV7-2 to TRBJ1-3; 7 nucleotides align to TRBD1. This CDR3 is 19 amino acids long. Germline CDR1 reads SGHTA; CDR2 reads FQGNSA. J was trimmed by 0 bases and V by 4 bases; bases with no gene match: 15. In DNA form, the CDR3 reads TGTGCCAGCAGCTCCTACGCGGCAGGGGGAGTGAGCTCTGGAAACACCATATATTTT. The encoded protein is CASSSYAAGGVSSGNTIYF.

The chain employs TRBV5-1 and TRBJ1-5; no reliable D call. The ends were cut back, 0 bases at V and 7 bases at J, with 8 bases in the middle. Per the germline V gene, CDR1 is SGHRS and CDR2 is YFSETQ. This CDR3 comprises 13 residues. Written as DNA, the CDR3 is TGCGCCAGCAGCTTGGACGCCGGGCAGCCCCAGCATTTT. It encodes CASSLDAGQPQHF.

The CDR3 DNA follows: TGTGCCAGCAGCCCCAAAAGGGTGAAATGGAACCTCAATCAGCCCCAGCATTTT. Its translation is CASSPKRVKWNLNQPQHF. V is TRBV11-3 and J is TRBJ1-5; D gene unclear. Germline CDR1 reads SGHNT; CDR2 reads YENEEA. The CDR3 spans 18 residues. V lost 5 bases and J lost 3, with 23 bases in between.

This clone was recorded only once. CDR3 in amino acids: CAIRGQGESYGYTF. CDR3 DNA sequence: TGTGCCATCAGAGGACAGGGCGAGTCCTATGGCTACACCTTC. The chain is built from TRBV10-3 and TRBJ1-2, with 8 bases aligning to TRBD1. Trimming removed 6 bases from V and 4 bases from J; junction bases left unmatched: 7. Germline CDR1 is ENHRY and CDR2 is SYGVKD. The CDR3 is 14 amino acids.

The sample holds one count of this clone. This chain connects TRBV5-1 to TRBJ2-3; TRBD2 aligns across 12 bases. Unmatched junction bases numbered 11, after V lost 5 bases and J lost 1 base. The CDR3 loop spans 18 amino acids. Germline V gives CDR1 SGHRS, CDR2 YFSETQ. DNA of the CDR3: TGCGCCAGCAGGAGGGTCCTAGCGGGGGGGCCCGGCACAGATACGCAGTATTTT. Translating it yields CASRRVLAGGPGTDTQYF. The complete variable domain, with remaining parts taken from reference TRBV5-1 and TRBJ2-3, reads KAGVTQTPRYLIKTRGQQVTLSCSPISGHRSVSWYQQTPGQGLQFLFEYFSETQRNKGNFPGRFSGRQFSNSRSEMNVSTLELGDSALYLCASRRVLAGGPGTDTQYFGPGTRLTVL.

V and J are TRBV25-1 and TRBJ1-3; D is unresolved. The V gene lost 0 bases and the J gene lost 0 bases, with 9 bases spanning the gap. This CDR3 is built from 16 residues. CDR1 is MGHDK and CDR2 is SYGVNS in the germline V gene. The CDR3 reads CASSEYEGSSGNTIYF. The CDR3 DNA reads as TGTGCCAGCAGTGAATATGAGGGCTCCTCTGGAAACACCATATATTTT.

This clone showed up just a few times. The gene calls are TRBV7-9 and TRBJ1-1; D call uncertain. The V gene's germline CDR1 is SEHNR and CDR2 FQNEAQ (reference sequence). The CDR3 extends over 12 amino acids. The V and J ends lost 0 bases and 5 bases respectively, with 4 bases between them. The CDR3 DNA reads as TGTGCCAGCAGCTTAGCGGGGACTGAAGCTTTCTTT. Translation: CASSLAGTEAFF.

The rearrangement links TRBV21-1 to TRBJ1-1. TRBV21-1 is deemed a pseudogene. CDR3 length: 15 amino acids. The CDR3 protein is CASSKRPGRGTEAFF. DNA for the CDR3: TGTGCCAGCAGCAAACGCCCGGGGCGAGGTACTGAAGCTTTCTTT.

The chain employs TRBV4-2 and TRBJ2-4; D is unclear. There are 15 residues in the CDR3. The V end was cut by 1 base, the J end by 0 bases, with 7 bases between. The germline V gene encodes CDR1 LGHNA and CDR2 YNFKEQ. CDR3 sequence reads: CASSQADLAKNIQYF. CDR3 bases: TGTGCCAGCAGCCAAGCTGATCTAGCCAAAAACATTCAGTACTTC.

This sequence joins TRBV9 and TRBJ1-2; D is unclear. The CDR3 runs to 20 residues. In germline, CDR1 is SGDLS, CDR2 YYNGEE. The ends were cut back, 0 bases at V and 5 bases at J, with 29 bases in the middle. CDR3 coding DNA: TGTGCCAGCAGCGTAGTCCCCAGCGCCTTAAGACACCTCTCGGGGTATGGCTACACCTTC. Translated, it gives CASSVVPSALRHLSGYGYTF.

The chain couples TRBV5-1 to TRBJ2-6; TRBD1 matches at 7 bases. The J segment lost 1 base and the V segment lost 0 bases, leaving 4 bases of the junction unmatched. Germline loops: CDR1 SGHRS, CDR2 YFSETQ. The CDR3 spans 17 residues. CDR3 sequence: CASSLALQGSGANVLTF. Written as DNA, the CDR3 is TGCGCCAGCAGCTTGGCCCTACAGGGGTCTGGGGCCAACGTCCTGACTTTC.

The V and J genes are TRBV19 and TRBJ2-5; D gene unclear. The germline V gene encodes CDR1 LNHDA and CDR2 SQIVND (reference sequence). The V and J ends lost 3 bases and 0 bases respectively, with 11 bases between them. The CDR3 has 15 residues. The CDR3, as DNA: TGTGCCAGTAGTATCAGCCCGCCCCACCAAGAGACCCAGTACTTC. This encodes CASSISPPHQETQYF.

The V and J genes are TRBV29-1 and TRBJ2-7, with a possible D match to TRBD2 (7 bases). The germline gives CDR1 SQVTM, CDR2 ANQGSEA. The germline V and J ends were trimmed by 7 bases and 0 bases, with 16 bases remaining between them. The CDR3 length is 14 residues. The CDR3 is CSASGGESSYEQYF. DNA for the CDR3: TGCAGCGCCTCGGGGGGCGAAAGCTCCTACGAGCAGTACTTC.

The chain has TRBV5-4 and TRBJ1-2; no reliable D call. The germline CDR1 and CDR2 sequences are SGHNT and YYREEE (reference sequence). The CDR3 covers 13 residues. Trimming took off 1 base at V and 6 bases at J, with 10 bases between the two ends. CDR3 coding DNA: TGTGCCAGCAGCTTGTGGACCGAGGATGGCTACACCTTC. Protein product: CASSLWTEDGYTF.

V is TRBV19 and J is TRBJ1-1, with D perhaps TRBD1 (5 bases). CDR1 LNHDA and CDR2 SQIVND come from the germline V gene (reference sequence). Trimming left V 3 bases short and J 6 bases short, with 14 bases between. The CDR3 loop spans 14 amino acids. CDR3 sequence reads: CASSIGGWDSEAFF. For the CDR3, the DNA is TGTGCCAGTAGTATCGGGGGATGGGATTCTGAAGCTTTCTTT.

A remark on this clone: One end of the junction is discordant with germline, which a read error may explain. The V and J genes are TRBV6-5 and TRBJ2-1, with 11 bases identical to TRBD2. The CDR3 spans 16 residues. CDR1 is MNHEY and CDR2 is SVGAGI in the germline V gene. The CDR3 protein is CASRYSTSGGHNEQFF. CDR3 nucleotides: TGTGCCAGCAGGTACTCTACTAGCGGGGGACACAATGAGCAGTTCTTC.

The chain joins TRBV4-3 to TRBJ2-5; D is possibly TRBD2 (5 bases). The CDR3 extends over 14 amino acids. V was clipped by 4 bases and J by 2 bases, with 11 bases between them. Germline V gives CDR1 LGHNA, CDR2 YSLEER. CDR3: CASSPRLLQETQYF. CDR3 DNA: TGCGCCAGCAGCCCTCGACTACTGCAAGAGACCCAGTACTTC.